This T cell receptor (beta chain) was retrieved from a study of siplizumab effects on memory and regulatory T cells. CDR1 and CDR2 (germline): SGHTA, FQGTGA. CDR3 length equals 16 residues. The V segment lost 3 bases and the J segment 5 bases; nucleotides outside the gene matches: 6. About this clone itself: Its antigen remains unknown.

Overall study findings and caveats: Naive T cells appeared more varied than memory cells and looked like key alloresponse contributors. A minor share of alloreactive clones matched unstimulated subsets. The majority of clones, roughly 75-97% of proliferating CD4+ or CD8+ clones, lacked an assignable naive or memory phenotype.

Per-sample assaying covered 85,000 to 100,000 TCR templates. Repertoires were generated with immunoSEQ multiplex PCR, while TCRdb's copy carries only in-frame clones and drops some. The sample has 20,000 to 30,000 clones, around 83% seen once. The chain couples TRBV7-3 to TRBJ2-1; 11 positions match TRBD2. Sequencing input: memory CD4+ T cells sorted from blood. The TCR originated in a human donor in good health. The CDR3 sequence is CASSFTGTSGHNEQFF. Here the CDR3 DNA reads TGTGCCAGCAGCTTTACGGGGACTAGCGGACACAATGAGCAGTTCTTC. The variable domain in full, completed from reference TRBV7-3 and TRBJ2-1, reads GAGVSQTPSNKVTEKGKYVELRCDPISGHTALYWYRQSLGQGPEFLIYFQGTGAADDSGLPNDRFFAVRPEGSVSTLKIQRTERGDSAVYLCASSFTGTSGHNEQFFGPGTRLTVL.